The T cell receptor (beta chain) described here comes from a study of cytomegalovirus exposure and HLA in healthy donors. The protocol was immunoSEQ multiplex PCR, while the TCRdb copy is restricted to in-frame clones and leaves out a portion. The sample consists of about 340,000 clones, just over 85% of them appearing once. Concerning this clone: The antigen is not known.

Whole-study results and caveats: Rare TCR sequences predominated, though certain public TCRs were found in many donors. The finding came from a later analysis; first-cohort TCR clusters tended to co-occur in the 95 to 150 validation repertoires. A few chains linked to CMV were shown in vitro to be specific for CMV antigens.

This receptor was identified in a woman between 18 and 30 years old in good health and CMV-seronegative. The sample consisted of PBMCs.

DNA of the CDR3: TGCGCCAGCAGCTTGGCAGGGACTAGCGGGAGCGATGAGCAGTTCTTC. Translation: CASSLAGTSGSDEQFF. The rearrangement uses TRBV5-1 and TRBJ2-1; 14 nucleotides agree with TRBD2. The CDR3 runs to 16 residues. V lost 0 bases and J lost 8; bases outside the gene matches: 4. The V gene's germline CDR1 is SGHRS and CDR2 YFSETQ. Together with reference TRBV5-1 and TRBJ2-1, the CDR3 gives the full variable domain: KAGVTQTPRYLIKTRGQQVTLSCSPISGHRSVSWYQQTPGQGLQFLFEYFSETQRNKGNFPGRFSGRQFSNSRSEMNVSTLELGDSALYLCASSLAGTSGSDEQFFGPGTRLTVL.